A single sample gave rise to the 8 T cell receptor beta chains below, sequenced in a study of fetal regulatory T cell absence and autoimmunity. The repertoire was sequenced with immunoSEQ multiplex PCR; TCRdb's copy has only in-frame clones and lacks some. The sample consists of about 95,000 clones, approximately 75% of them appearing once. The sequencing sample was made of pancreas tissue. The source is a male donor with IPEX syndrome.

The V gene is TRBV18, the J gene TRBJ1-6, with TRBD1 as a possible D gene (6 bases). Germline V gene data show CDR1 as KGHSH and CDR2 as LQKENI. The CDR3 is 15 amino acids. V was trimmed by 2 bases and J by 5 bases, leaving 10 bases between them. The CDR3 is CASSPTRTDNSPLHF. DNA of the CDR3: TGTGCCAGCTCACCAACAAGGACAGATAATTCACCCCTCCACTTT.

This clone was seen more than once but under ten times. The rearrangement links TRBV27 to TRBJ1-4; D call uncertain. The germline gives CDR1 MNHEY, CDR2 SMNVEV (reference sequence). The CDR3 consists of 14 residues. Trimming shortened V by 7 bases and J by 7 bases, and 16 bases separated the two germline ends. Here the CDR3 DNA reads TGTGCCAGCACCCATCGCACGGAGGGTGAAAAACTGTTTTTT. Translated, it gives CASTHRTEGEKLFF.

This chain uses TRBV27 with TRBJ2-1, with 10 bases fitting TRBD2. V was clipped by 4 bases and J by 3 bases; unmatched bases: 0. The CDR3 loop spans 14 amino acids. Looked up from germline, CDR1 is MNHEY and CDR2 is SMNVEV (reference sequence). CDR3 protein: CASSWTSGYNEQFF. CDR3 nucleotides: TGTGCCAGCAGTTGGACTAGCGGCTACAATGAGCAGTTCTTC.

This chain connects TRBV30 to TRBJ2-6; TRBD1 aligns across 10 bases. This CDR3 has 19 amino acids. Germline loops: CDR1 GTSNPN, CDR2 SVGIG (reference sequence). The J segment lost 0 bases and the V segment lost 2 bases, leaving 10 bases of the junction unmatched. The CDR3 region has the DNA TGTGCCTGGAGTCAAACCGGGACAGGGGTGTTCTCTGGGGCCAACGTCCTGACTTTC. This gives the protein CAWSQTGTGVFSGANVLTF.

The gene calls are TRBV4-3 and TRBJ1-4; D is unclear. CDR3 length: 13 amino acids. The germline CDR1 and CDR2 sequences are LGHNA and YSLEER. Trimming shortened V by 0 bases and J by 8 bases, and 7 bases separated the two germline ends. CDR3 in amino acids: CASSQELREKLFF. The DNA for the CDR3 is TGCGCCAGCAGCCAAGAGCTTCGGGAAAAACTGTTTTTT.

V is TRBV9 and J is TRBJ2-7; TRBD2 agrees at 7 bases. Looked up from germline, CDR1 is SGDLS and CDR2 is YYNGEE. CDR3 length: 15 residues. Losses at the gene ends were 4 bases for V and 0 bases for J; bases not matched to a gene: 7. Here the CDR3 DNA reads TGTGCCAGCAGCTCCGGGGGAGGGAGCTCCTACGAGCAGTACTTC. Its protein is CASSSGGGSSYEQYF.

The V gene is TRBV5-1, the J gene TRBJ2-5, with 8 bases aligning to TRBD2. Germline-derived CDR1 and CDR2 are SGHRS and YFSETQ. CDR3 length: 17 amino acids. The V and J ends lost 1 base and 4 bases, in that order; junction bases with no gene match: 12. The CDR3 nucleotides are TGCGCCAGCAGCTTGTGTCTGGGAGCGGGAGCGGGAGAGACCCAGTACTTC. It yields the protein CASSLCLGAGAGETQYF.

Only a few counts were recorded for this clone. The J gene is TRBJ1-6, the V gene TRBV18, with 9 bases matching TRBD1. Losses at the gene ends were 3 bases for V and 8 bases for J; bases not matched to a gene: 5. The CDR3 covers 15 residues. Germline assignment: CDR1 KGHSH and CDR2 LQKENI. The CDR3: CASSPLGQGHSPLHF. The CDR3, as DNA: TGTGCCAGCTCACCTTTAGGACAGGGGCATTCACCCCTCCACTTT.